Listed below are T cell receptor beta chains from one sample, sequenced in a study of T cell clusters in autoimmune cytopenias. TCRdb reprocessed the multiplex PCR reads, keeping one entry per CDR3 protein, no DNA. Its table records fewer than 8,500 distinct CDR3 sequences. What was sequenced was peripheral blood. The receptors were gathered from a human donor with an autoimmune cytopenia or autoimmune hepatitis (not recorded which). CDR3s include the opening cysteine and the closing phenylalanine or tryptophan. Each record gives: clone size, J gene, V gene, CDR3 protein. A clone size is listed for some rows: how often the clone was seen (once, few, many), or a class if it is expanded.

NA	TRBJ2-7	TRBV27	CASSEAKGSPYEQYF
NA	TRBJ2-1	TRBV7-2	CASSSRTSGRAYEQFF
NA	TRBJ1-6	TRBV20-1	CSARDAGLDGNSPLHF
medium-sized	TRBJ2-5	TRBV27	CASQVTETQYF
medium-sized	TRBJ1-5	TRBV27	CASRQTASLYSNQPQHF
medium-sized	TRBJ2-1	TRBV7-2	CASSITGTSGVDGQFF
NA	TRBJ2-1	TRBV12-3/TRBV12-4	CASSLGYNEQFF
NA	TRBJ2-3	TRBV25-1	CASRGSTDTQYF
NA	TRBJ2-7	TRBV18	CASSHAQSSYEQYF
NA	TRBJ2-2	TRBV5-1	CASSGRTATNTGELFF
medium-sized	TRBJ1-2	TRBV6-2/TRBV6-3	CASSLTGAANYGYTF
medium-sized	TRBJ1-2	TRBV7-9	CASRGSRDMYGYTF
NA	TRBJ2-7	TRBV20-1	CSAAHAGTGSIPQYF
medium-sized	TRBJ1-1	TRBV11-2	CASSSGLNTEAFF
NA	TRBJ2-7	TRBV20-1	CSASGGGGQSSYEQYF
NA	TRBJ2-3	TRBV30	CAWSETSGRGNTQYF
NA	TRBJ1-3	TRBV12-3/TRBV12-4	CASSLEGLGGNTIYF
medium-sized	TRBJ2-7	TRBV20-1	CSATLPTSGSNEQYF
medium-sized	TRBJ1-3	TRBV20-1	CSASDRAGNTIYF
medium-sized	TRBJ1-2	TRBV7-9	CAVPRAQRSYGYTF
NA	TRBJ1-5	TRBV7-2	CASSLQGTGGSNQPQHF
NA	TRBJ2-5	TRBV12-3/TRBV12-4	CASSDPQRAQYF
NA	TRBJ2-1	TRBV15	CATSRDQGLASNEQFF
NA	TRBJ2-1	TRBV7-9	CASFGRAYEQFF
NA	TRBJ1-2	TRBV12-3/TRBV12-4	CASSARTGAYVYGYTF
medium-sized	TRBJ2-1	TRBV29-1	CSVGRGTEQFF
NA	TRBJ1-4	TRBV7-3	CASNPASGGLYEKLFF
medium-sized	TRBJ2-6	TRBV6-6	CASKKVSGANVLTF
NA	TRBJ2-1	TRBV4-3	CASSQDGLAGDNEQFF
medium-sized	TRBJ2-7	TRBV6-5	CASSYTDSYEQYF
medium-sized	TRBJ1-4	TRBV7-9	CASSFQGVYEKLFF
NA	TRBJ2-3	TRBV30	CAWSKRESSGDTQYF
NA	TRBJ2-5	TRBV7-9	CASSGYRVRPQETQYF
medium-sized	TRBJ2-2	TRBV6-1	CASSRGISGTFTGELFF
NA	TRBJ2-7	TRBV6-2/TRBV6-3	CASTPGPAYEQYF
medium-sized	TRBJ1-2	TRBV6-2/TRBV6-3	CASSYPSSAGTNYGYTF
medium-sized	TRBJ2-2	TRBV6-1	CASSNRVTGELFF
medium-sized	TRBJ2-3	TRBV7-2	CASRAASTDTQYF
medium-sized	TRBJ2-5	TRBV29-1	CSVDPTGTETQYF
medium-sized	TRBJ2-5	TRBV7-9	CASSHSAGGETQYF
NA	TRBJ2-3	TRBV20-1	CSAIMTPGPTDTQYF
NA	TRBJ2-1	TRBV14	CASSPQLATYNEQFF
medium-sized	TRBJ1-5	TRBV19	CASSISRGVNQPQHF
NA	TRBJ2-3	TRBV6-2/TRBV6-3	CASSLPSSNTDTQYF
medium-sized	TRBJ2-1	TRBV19	CASGWTEFNEQFF